The 20 T cell receptor beta chains in this list originate from one sample, sequenced in a study of neurological immune-mediated disorders. TCRdb reprocessed the 5' RACE reads with MiXCR, giving one entry per CDR3 protein. The sample lists approximately 46,000 distinct CDR3 sequences, roughly 3.2% occurring once. Material for sequencing was PBMCs. The receptors stem from a woman between 45 and 60 years old with multiple sclerosis.

This clonotype was counted ten times or more. The rearrangement uses TRBV27 and TRBJ2-5; 7 positions agree with TRBD1. The CDR3 extends over 15 amino acids. Germline CDR1 MNHEY, CDR2 SMNVEV (reference sequence). The trim removed 3 bases at V and 2 bases at J, leaving 6 bases unmatched. Here the CDR3 reads CASSFWPDRQETQYF. DNA for the CDR3: TGTGCCAGCAGTTTTTGGCCGGACAGGCAAGAGACCCAGTACTTC.

This clonotype was seen ten or more times. The DNA of the CDR3 is TGTGCCAGCAGTGTAAGACAAACAGATACGCAGTATTTT. It encodes CASSVRQTDTQYF. The chain has TRBV12-3 or TRBV12-4 and TRBJ2-3, with D uncertain. Trimming took off 5 bases at V and 3 bases at J, with 9 bases between the two ends. The CDR3 spans 13 residues.

This clonotype came up a few times. The rearrangement links TRBV9 to TRBJ2-1; 13 nucleotides match TRBD2. CDR3 length: 18 residues. The germline V gene has CDR1 SGDLS and CDR2 YYNGEE. J was trimmed by 7 bases and V by 1 base; bases with no gene match: 11. The CDR3 loop reads CASSVSGTSGMRRNEQFF. The CDR3 nucleotides read TGTGCCAGCAGCGTAAGTGGGACTAGCGGGATGAGGAGGAATGAGCAGTTCTTC.

This clonotype was seen at least ten times. The chain links TRBV20-1 to TRBJ2-7; no clear D gene. The germline V gene has CDR1 DFQATT and CDR2 SNEGSKA (reference sequence). Trimming removed 5 bases at V and 4 bases at J, with 9 bases between. This CDR3 comprises 11 residues. In DNA form, the CDR3 reads TGCAGTGCTCATAATGGGTACGAGCAGTACTTC. Translation gives CSAHNGYEQYF.

The sample holds many counts of this clonotype. This CDR3 reads CASSALQVPNTEAFF. The CDR3 DNA reads TGCGCCAGCAGCGCGCTACAGGTCCCGAACACTGAAGCTTTCTTT. The V gene is TRBV5-1, the J gene TRBJ1-1; a possible D gene is TRBD1 (5 bases). The V end was cut by 4 bases, the J end by 1 base, with 14 bases between. Germline V gives CDR1 SGHRS, CDR2 YFSETQ. The CDR3 runs 15 residues. The full variable domain, rest sourced from reference TRBV5-1 and TRBJ1-1, is KAGVTQTPRYLIKTRGQQVTLSCSPISGHRSVSWYQQTPGQGLQFLFEYFSETQRNKGNFPGRFSGRQFSNSRSEMNVSTLELGDSALYLCASSALQVPNTEAFFGQGTRLTVV.

This clonotype was seen repeatedly, ten times or more. The chain joins TRBV12-5 to TRBJ1-1, with D maybe TRBD1 (6 bases). Germline V lookup: CDR1 LGHNT, CDR2 FRNRAP. This CDR3 comprises 15 residues. V lost 2 bases to trimming and J lost 0 bases, with 10 bases between them. The CDR3 loop is CASGLPYRVNTEAFF. CDR3 in DNA: TGTGCTAGTGGTTTGCCTTACAGGGTGAACACTGAAGCTTTCTTT.

This clonotype was seen ten or more times. V usage is TRBV5-6 and J usage is TRBJ2-5; TRBD1 agrees at 11 bases. This CDR3 spans 15 amino acids. Germline V gene lookup returns CDR1 SGHDT and CDR2 YYEEEE. V shed 1 base and J 5 bases; nucleotides not matched to a gene: 4. CDR3 coding DNA: TGTGCCAGCAGCTTGATTGGGACAGGGGGTGAGACCCAGTACTTC. It is translated as CASSLIGTGGETQYF.

This clonotype was recorded at least ten times. The junction departs from the called germline gene at one end, perhaps through a read error. V gene TRBV5-1 combines with J gene TRBJ2-7; D is ambiguous. The CDR3 has 13 amino acids. Germline values: CDR1 SGHRS, CDR2 YFSETQ. The CDR3 DNA follows: TGCGCCAGCAGGTTGGGCCGGACCTACGAGCAGTACTTC. Translated, it gives CASRLGRTYEQYF.

Ten or more counts support this clonotype. This chain joins TRBV5-5 and TRBJ2-1, with TRBD1 matching 9 bases. Germline loops: CDR1 SGHKS, CDR2 YYEKEE (reference sequence). Trimming at V came to 3 bases and at J to 5 bases, leaving 9 bases not matched to a gene. CDR3 length: 16 amino acids. CDR3 DNA sequence: TGTGCCAGCAGCTACGAGCCGGGACAGGGAGACAATGAGCAGTTCTTC. It translates to CASSYEPGQGDNEQFF. Complete variable domain (other parts from reference TRBV5-5 and TRBJ2-1): DAGVTQSPTHLIKTRGQQVTLRCSPISGHKSVSWYQQVLGQGPQFIFQYYEKEERGRGNFPDRFSARQFPNYSSELNVNALLLGDSALYLCASSYEPGQGDNEQFFGPGTRLTVL.

This clonotype was observed many times. The rearrangement uses TRBV10-3 and TRBJ2-1, with D uncertain. This CDR3 is built from 13 residues. CDR1 is ENHRY and CDR2 is SYGVKD in the germline V gene. Between the trimmed V and J ends, which lost 3 bases and 6 bases, there was a span of 9 bases. The CDR3 region has the DNA TGTGCCATCAGTGACCGATTGACCAATGAGCAGTTCTTC. This sequence encodes CAISDRLTNEQFF.

Many counts were recorded for this clonotype. This chain links TRBV11-2 with TRBJ2-5; tentatively, D is TRBD2 (6 bases). CDR1 and CDR2 from the germline V gene are SGHAT and FQNNGV. Trimming took off 2 bases at V and 5 bases at J, with 15 bases between the two ends. This CDR3 comprises 15 residues. The CDR3 DNA sequence: TGTGCCAGCAGCTTAAGTGGGGGGAGAGGGGAGACCCAGTACTTC. Translated, it gives CASSLSGGRGETQYF. The full variable domain, with the rest looked up from reference TRBV11-2 and TRBJ2-5, is EAGVAQSPRYKIIEKRQSVAFWCNPISGHATLYWYQQILGQGPKLLIQFQNNGVVDDSQLPKDRFSAERLKGVDSTLKIQPAKLEDSAVYLCASSLSGGRGETQYFGPGTRLLVL.

This clonotype has at least ten counts. V is TRBV6-6 and J is TRBJ2-5; D tentatively fits TRBD1 or TRBD2 (5 bases each). The CDR3 loop spans 14 amino acids. Trimming left V 3 bases short and J 1 base short, with 9 bases between. Germline V lookup: CDR1 MNHNY, CDR2 SVGAGI (reference sequence). As DNA, the CDR3 is TGTGCCAGCAGTTATCGGGACCCCCAAGAGACCCAGTACTTC. This sequence encodes CASSYRDPQETQYF.

This clonotype was seen at least ten times. This chain joins TRBV20-1 and TRBJ2-1, with 7 positions matching TRBD1. J gave up 10 bases and V 6 bases, and 12 bases lay outside the gene matches. CDR3 length: 13 residues. In germline, CDR1 is DFQATT, CDR2 SNEGSKA (reference sequence). CDR3 DNA: TGCAGTGCCAGACAGGGAGCGTTTTCCGAGCAGTTCTTC. It yields the protein CSARQGAFSEQFF.

This clonotype occurred many times. This chain connects TRBV20-1 to TRBJ2-2; D gene ambiguous. Germline CDR1 and CDR2: DFQATT and SNEGSKA (reference sequence). V lost 4 bases and J lost 4, with 13 bases in between. The CDR3 has 14 residues. The CDR3 bases are TGCAGTGCTAAATCGACCCCGGTCACCGGGGAGCTGTTTTTT. Translation: CSAKSTPVTGELFF.

This clonotype was seen at least ten times. V usage is TRBV18 and J usage is TRBJ2-2; TRBD1 aligns across 7 bases. V shed 2 bases, J shed 0 bases, and the junction held 6 bases outside the gene matches. Germline V gene data show CDR1 as KGHSH and CDR2 as LQKENI. The CDR3 contains 17 residues. The CDR3 DNA is TGTGCCAGCTCACCATCTACTACAGGGGCGAACACCGGGGAGCTGTTTTTT. This sequence encodes CASSPSTTGANTGELFF.

This clonotype was seen repeatedly, ten times or more. This CDR3 reads CASSLVGGGSYEQYV. The CDR3 DNA reads as TGCGCCAGCAGCTTGGTAGGGGGTGGCTCCTACGAGCAGTACGTC. The V and J genes are TRBV5-1 and TRBJ2-7; perhaps TRBD1 as D (6 bases). V was pared by 0 bases and J by 0 bases, with 10 bases between. The CDR3 runs 15 residues. Germline CDR1 and CDR2: SGHRS and YFSETQ.

In its sample, this clonotype was seen many times. V is TRBV2 and J is TRBJ2-1; 12 bases line up with TRBD2. Germline V lookup: CDR1 SNHLY, CDR2 FYNNEI. V lost 4 bases to trimming and J lost 6 bases; unmatched junction nucleotides: 4. CDR3 size: 15 residues. CDR3 in DNA: TGTGCCAGCAGTGGACTAGCGGGAGAAACCAATGAGCAGTTCTTC. This translates into CASSGLAGETNEQFF.

This clonotype was counted ten times or more. The chain joins TRBV6-2 or TRBV6-3 to TRBJ2-7; D ambiguous. The CDR3 consists of 12 residues. The germline gives CDR1 MNHEY, CDR2 SVGEGT. V was clipped by 4 bases and J by 1 base, with 5 bases between them. The CDR3 here is CASSSRSYEQYF. The CDR3 bases are TGTGCCAGCAGTTCCCGTTCCTACGAGCAGTACTTC.

Ten or more counts support this clonotype. The chain combines TRBV18 with TRBJ1-2, with TRBD1 identical over 7 bases. Germline CDR1 and CDR2: KGHSH and LQKENI. Losses at the gene ends were 3 bases for V and 5 bases for J; bases not matched to a gene: 12. This CDR3 is built from 16 residues. DNA for the CDR3: TGTGCCAGCTCACCCAGGGGGGCGACCTACCCGTATGGCTACACCTTC. It is translated as CASSPRGATYPYGYTF.

At least ten counts were recorded for this clonotype. The genes are TRBV9 and TRBJ2-1; D perhaps matches TRBD2 (6 bases). Germline V gene data show CDR1 as SGDLS and CDR2 as YYNGEE. The V and J ends lost 0 bases and 8 bases respectively, with 15 bases between them. CDR3 length: 15 amino acids. Written as DNA, the CDR3 is TGTGCCAGCAGCGTAGGTGCTAGCGAGAAGTATGAGCAGTTCTTC. Protein product: CASSVGASEKYEQFF.